Below, one T cell receptor beta chain is given with its context. Generated by immunoSEQ multiplex PCR, the TCRdb table keeps only in-frame clones and is missing some. The sample includes 150,000 to 200,000 clones, approximately 88% of them seen just once. The record originates from a study of blood T cell repertoires in COVID-19. The clonotype was recovered from a man in his late teens or twenties with active or convalescent COVID-19. The sample comprised peripheral blood.

The CDR3 region has the DNA TGTGCCAGCAGTGTGCGAGGGGAAAAACTGTTTTTT. Amino acid sequence: CASSVRGEKLFF. The chain employs TRBV28 and TRBJ1-4, with no clear D. CDR3 length: 12 amino acids. Per germline, CDR1 MDHEN and CDR2 SYDVKM. Deletions cut 5 bases from V and 8 bases from J, with 9 bases between.